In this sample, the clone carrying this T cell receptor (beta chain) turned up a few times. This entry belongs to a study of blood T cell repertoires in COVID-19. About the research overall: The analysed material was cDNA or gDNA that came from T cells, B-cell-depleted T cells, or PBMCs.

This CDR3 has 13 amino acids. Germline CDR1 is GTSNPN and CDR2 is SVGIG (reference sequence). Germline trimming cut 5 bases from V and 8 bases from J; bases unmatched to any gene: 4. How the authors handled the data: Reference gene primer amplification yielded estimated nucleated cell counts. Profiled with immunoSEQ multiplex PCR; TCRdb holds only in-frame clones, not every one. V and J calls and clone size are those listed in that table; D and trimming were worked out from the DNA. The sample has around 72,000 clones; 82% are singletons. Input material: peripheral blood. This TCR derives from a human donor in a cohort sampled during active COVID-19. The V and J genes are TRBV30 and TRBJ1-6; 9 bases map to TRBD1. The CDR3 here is CAWGTGIDSPLHF. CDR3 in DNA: TGTGCCTGGGGGACAGGGATAGATTCACCCCTCCACTTT.